These 19 T cell receptor beta chains came from one sample sequenced in a study of blood T cell repertoires in COVID-19. The method was immunoSEQ multiplex PCR; TCRdb's version includes in-frame clones alone and lacks a portion of them. Among roughly 200,000 clones listed, 70% to 90% were seen once. Sequencing input: peripheral blood. The receptors shown here come from a man in his forties or fifties with COVID-19, enrolled during active disease.

J is TRBJ2-7 and V is TRBV7-3; D gene uncertain. This CDR3 is built from 13 residues. Trimming pared 1 base from V and 3 bases from J, leaving 7 bases between. Germline loops: CDR1 SGHTA, CDR2 FQGTGA. CDR3 loop: CASSLSHYYEQYF. The CDR3 bases are TGTGCCAGCAGCTTAAGCCACTACTACGAGCAGTACTTC.

This chain joins TRBV7-9 and TRBJ2-5; D is ambiguous. Trimming left V 0 bases short and J 0 bases short, with 5 bases between. This CDR3 is 14 amino acids long. CDR1 and CDR2 from the germline V gene are SEHNR and FQNEAQ (reference sequence). CDR3 sequence reads: CASSLAQNQETQYF. The CDR3 DNA sequence: TGTGCCAGCAGCTTAGCGCAGAACCAAGAGACCCAGTACTTC. Drawing the rest from reference TRBV7-9 and TRBJ2-5, the complete variable domain is DTGVSQNPRHKITKRGQNVTFRCDPISEHNRLYWYRQTLGQGPEFLTYFQNEAQLEKSRLLSDRFSAERPKGSFSTLEIQRTEQGDSAMYLCASSLAQNQETQYFGPGTRLLVL.

This sequence joins TRBV10-3 and TRBJ2-7; D may be TRBD1 (6 bases). CDR1 ENHRY and CDR2 SYGVKD come from the germline V gene. Deletions cut 5 bases from V and 2 bases from J, with 13 bases between. The CDR3 length is 14 residues. CDR3 loop: CAISSTRDTYEQYF. The DNA for the CDR3 is TGTGCCATCAGTTCAACCCGGGACACCTACGAGCAGTACTTC.

The gene calls are TRBV10-3 and TRBJ2-2; no clear D gene. The CDR3 length is 16 residues. The V and J ends lost 0 bases and 1 base respectively, with 9 bases between them. Germline CDR1 reads ENHRY; CDR2 reads SYGVKD. The CDR3 bases are TGTGCCATCAGTGAGTCGGAGTCCCAGAACACCGGGGAGCTGTTTTTT. Translation gives CAISESESQNTGELFF.

The chain has TRBV18 and TRBJ2-1; tentative D call: TRBD2 (5 bases). Trimming removed 3 bases at V and 4 bases at J, with 19 bases between. The CDR3 loop spans 17 amino acids. CDR1 and CDR2 from the germline V gene are KGHSH and LQKENI. The chain's CDR3 is CASSPKFAPSGYNEQFF. In DNA, the CDR3 is TGTGCCAGCTCACCTAAATTCGCACCCTCGGGGTACAATGAGCAGTTCTTC.

The J gene is TRBJ2-7, the V gene TRBV7-2, with 12 bases that match TRBD2. The germline V gene encodes CDR1 SGHTA and CDR2 FQGNSA. This CDR3 has 17 amino acids. V lost 2 bases, J lost 7 bases, and 12 bases stayed unmatched. For the CDR3, the DNA is TGTGCCAGCAGCTTACATGGTGGGACTAGCGGGCCTTGGGAGCAGTACTTC. Translated: CASSLHGGTSGPWEQYF.

The CDR3 region is CAIRVDRANTDTQYF. The DNA for the CDR3 is TGTGCCATCAGGGTGGACAGGGCGAACACAGATACGCAGTATTTT. The chain has TRBV10-3 and TRBJ2-3, with TRBD1 identical over 8 bases. The trim removed 6 bases at V and 2 bases at J, leaving 7 bases unmatched. The CDR3 spans 15 residues. The germline CDR1 and CDR2 sequences are ENHRY and SYGVKD.

This clone was counted once. The chain joins TRBV28 to TRBJ1-4; 7 nucleotides match TRBD1. J was trimmed by 7 bases and V by 10 bases; bases with no gene match: 9. The CDR3 consists of 13 residues. Germline V gene lookup returns CDR1 MDHEN and CDR2 SYDVKM. The CDR3 coding sequence is TGTGCCATTTCATCAGGGGGTGGTGAAAAACTGTTTTTT. Protein sequence: CAISSGGGEKLFF.

The chain carries TRBV6-5 and TRBJ2-7, with 8 bases identical to TRBD1. This CDR3 is built from 15 residues. After removal of 0 bases from V and 3 bases from J, the junction contained 4 bases not matched to a gene. From germline, CDR1 is MNHEY and CDR2 SVGAGI. The CDR3 reads CASSYSAGGHYEQYF. CDR3 nucleotide sequence: TGTGCCAGCAGTTACTCCGCAGGGGGCCACTACGAGCAGTACTTC.

The rearrangement joins TRBV28 to TRBJ1-1; 8 bases are shared with TRBD1. V shed 6 bases, J shed 5 bases, and the junction held 8 bases outside the gene matches. CDR3 length: 14 residues. Germline CDR1 is MDHEN and CDR2 is SYDVKM. In nucleotides, the CDR3 is TGTGCCAGCAGCGCAACAGGGGGAGGGACTGAAGCTTTCTTT. Its translation: CASSATGGGTEAFF.

The table lists this clone with a count of one. The chain joins TRBV30 to TRBJ1-1, with TRBD1 identical over 7 bases. The CDR3 sequence is 13 residues long. CDR1 is GTSNPN and CDR2 is SVGIG in the germline V gene (reference sequence). With V trimmed by 2 bases and J by 1 base, 1 base remained unmatched. CDR3 residues: CAWSHRGNTEAFF. The CDR3 DNA reads TGTGCCTGGAGTCACAGGGGGAACACTGAAGCTTTCTTT.

This clone has only one observation. V gene TRBV19 combines with J gene TRBJ2-1, with D unclear. The germline CDR1 and CDR2 sequences are LNHDA and SQIVND (reference sequence). Trimming took 8 bases from V and 3 from J, leaving 14 bases between them. There are 14 residues in the CDR3. CDR3 sequence reads: CASENSGNYNEQFF. CDR3 DNA sequence: TGTGCCAGTGAGAACAGTGGAAACTACAATGAGCAGTTCTTC.

This sequence joins TRBV29-1 and TRBJ2-7; 9 nucleotides align to TRBD1. V lost 8 bases to trimming and J lost 3 bases; unmatched junction nucleotides: 14. The CDR3 runs 15 residues. Germline V CDR1 and CDR2: SQVTM, ANQGSEA. CDR3 region: CSTTSGQGTVYEQYF. The CDR3 DNA reads TGCAGCACCACTTCAGGACAGGGGACAGTCTACGAGCAGTACTTC.

To note about this clone: Because the CDR3's place on the DNA is in doubt, the DNA is left out and the CDR3 is given as listed by TCRdb. CDR3: CASSSSGSGNTIYF. The chain uses TRBV28 and TRBJ1-3. The CDR3 extends over 14 residues, inclusive of both ends. Germline CDR1 is MDHEN and CDR2 is SYDVKM.

A single count supports this clone. The CDR3 DNA follows: TGTGCCAGCAGGCCGGGACAGGGGGCGGATGAAGCTTTCTTT. Residues: CASRPGQGADEAFF. This chain joins TRBV2 and TRBJ1-1, with 12 bases lining up with TRBD1. J gave up 7 bases and V 6 bases, and 6 bases lay outside the gene matches. The CDR3 contains 14 residues. Germline V gives CDR1 SNHLY, CDR2 FYNNEI.

The J gene is TRBJ2-5, the V gene TRBV3-1 (or the pseudogene TRBV3-2); 7 bases are a match to TRBD1. The CDR3 runs 16 residues. V gave up 2 bases and J gave up 4 bases; unmatched junction bases: 10. Germline CDR1 is LGHDT and CDR2 is YNNKEL (reference sequence). CDR3 in amino acids: CASSQTDRAWVETQYF. In nucleotides, the CDR3 is TGTGCCAGCAGCCAAACCGACAGGGCTTGGGTAGAGACCCAGTACTTC.

Of note for this clone: Within the sample, other DNA sequences also encode this same CDR3. J is TRBJ1-5 and V is TRBV6-5; 7 bases agree with TRBD1. CDR1 is MNHEY, CDR2 SVGAGI, per germline. V lost 7 bases and J lost 1; bases outside the gene matches: 4. This CDR3 comprises 14 residues. The CDR3 DNA reads TGTGCCAGCACGGAGGGGGCGAGCAATCAGCCCCAGCATTTT. Protein: CASTEGASNQPQHF.

The chain uses TRBV6-5 and TRBJ1-2; TRBD1 aligns across 7 bases. The CDR3 length is 15 residues. Looked up from germline, CDR1 is MNHEY and CDR2 is SVGAGI. The J segment lost 3 bases and the V segment lost 0 bases, leaving 4 bases of the junction unmatched. The CDR3 sequence: CASSYSGRGYYGYTF. In DNA form, the CDR3 reads TGTGCCAGCAGTTACTCGGGCAGGGGGTACTATGGCTACACCTTC.

This sequence joins TRBV11-2 and TRBJ1-3; possibly TRBD1 for D (6 bases). The V end lost 0 bases, the J end lost 0 bases, and 12 bases lay between the germline ends. The V gene's germline CDR1 is SGHAT and CDR2 FQNNGV. This CDR3 region has 17 residues. The CDR3: CASSLEAGAYSGNTIYF. The CDR3 DNA sequence: TGTGCCAGCAGCTTAGAGGCAGGGGCCTACTCTGGAAACACCATATATTTT.